This TCR beta chain comes out of a study of blood T cell repertoires in COVID-19. Study-wide background: Both acute and convalescent COVID-19 samples were obtained from the United States, Italy and Spain.

Here immunoSEQ multiplex PCR was the method, and the copy in TCRdb shows in-frame clones only, minus some. This repertoire shows some 140,000 clones, around 78% found once; its top ten account for roughly 1.8%. The CDR3 totals 16 residues. V lost 0 bases to trimming and J lost 0 bases, with 9 bases between them. Germline V CDR1 and CDR2: MNHEY, SVGAGI. The TCR sequence derives from a man aged 80 or over with acute or convalescent COVID-19. The chain employs TRBV6-5 and TRBJ1-3; D unclear. The sequenced sample was peripheral blood. The CDR3 reads CASSYSVLSSGNTIYF. CDR3 nucleotides: TGTGCCAGCAGTTACTCGGTGTTGAGCTCTGGAAACACCATATATTTT.